This is a list of T cell receptor beta chains from one sample in a study of radiation and T cells in renal cell carcinoma. The assay was immunoSEQ multiplex PCR, and TCRdb's table has in-frame clones only and misses some. There are about 16,000 clones in the sample; roughly 50% occur only once, and under 40% lies in the top ten. The material sequenced was tumor tissue, taken from a patient whose treatment included radiotherapy and nephrectomy. These receptors all come from a woman in her fifties or sixties with renal cell carcinoma. CDR3s leave out the opening cysteine and the closing phenylalanine or tryptophan. Each record gives: J gene, V gene, CDR3 protein.

j_gene: TRBJ1-3
v_gene: TRBV6-6
CDR3aa: ASSQGLTGNTIY

j_gene: TRBJ2-4
v_gene: TRBV6-5
CDR3aa: ASSSDRENIQY

j_gene: TRBJ2-7
v_gene: TRBV11-2
CDR3aa: ASSTPGLTYEQY

j_gene: TRBJ1-4
v_gene: TRBV5-1
CDR3aa: ASSLSPEKLF

j_gene: TRBJ1-2
v_gene: TRBV7-2
CDR3aa: ASSAPRANYGYT

j_gene: TRBJ2-5
v_gene: TRBV6-5
CDR3aa: ASSLSGGFGTQY

j_gene: TRBJ1-1
v_gene: TRBV5-6
CDR3aa: ASRLRPGSNTEAF

j_gene: TRBJ1-4
v_gene: TRBV10-3
CDR3aa: AISGGTPAEKLF

j_gene: TRBJ2-2
v_gene: TRBV7-7
CDR3aa: ASSLVGRRVGNTGELF

j_gene: TRBJ2-3
v_gene: TRBV14
CDR3aa: ASSQDFRGDTQY

j_gene: TRBJ2-2
v_gene: TRBV5-1
CDR3aa: ASSLVQGDTGELF

j_gene: TRBJ1-6
v_gene: TRBV6-1
CDR3aa: ASSEVSRGYSPLH

j_gene: TRBJ1-5
v_gene: TRBV11-2
CDR3aa: ASSLDTEPQH

j_gene: TRBJ1-4
v_gene: TRBV2
CDR3aa: ASSEVVGYGEEEKLF

j_gene: TRBJ2-6
v_gene: TRBV5-1
CDR3aa: ASSLVPGLISGANVLT

j_gene: TRBJ2-7
v_gene: TRBV7-2
CDR3aa: ASSPQNYEQY

j_gene: TRBJ1-2
v_gene: TRBV11-2
CDR3aa: ASSSGRNNYGYT

j_gene: TRBJ1-1
v_gene: TRBV5-4
CDR3aa: ASSPGGQNTEAF

j_gene: TRBJ2-1
v_gene: TRBV5-6
CDR3aa: ASAGTYLSYNEQF

j_gene: TRBJ1-2
v_gene: TRBV6-6
CDR3aa: AILGDGELYGYT

j_gene: TRBJ1-5
v_gene: TRBV19
CDR3aa: ASSMGLNQPQH

j_gene: TRBJ2-1
v_gene: TRBV9
CDR3aa: ASSVEMFSGRNEQF

j_gene: TRBJ2-7
v_gene: TRBV7-2
CDR3aa: ASSSDPIDYEQY

j_gene: TRBJ1-2
v_gene: TRBV14
CDR3aa: ASSQTGLDYGYT

j_gene: TRBJ2-7
v_gene: TRBV29-1
CDR3aa: SVATGGGGEQY

j_gene: TRBJ2-7
v_gene: TRBV5-1
CDR3aa: ASSLEGSYEQY

j_gene: TRBJ1-2
v_gene: TRBV2
CDR3aa: ASGGGVLNYGYT

j_gene: TRBJ2-2
v_gene: TRBV19
CDR3aa: ASRGAGDTGELF

j_gene: TRBJ1-1
v_gene: TRBV28
CDR3aa: ASRPSQAGGNTEAF

j_gene: TRBJ2-7
v_gene: TRBV29-1
CDR3aa: SVEVAGSYEQY

j_gene: TRBJ2-7
v_gene: TRBV5-5
CDR3aa: ASSRRDSSSYEQY

j_gene: TRBJ2-7
v_gene: TRBV5-5
CDR3aa: ASSLSIQGVSEQY

j_gene: TRBJ2-5
v_gene: TRBV7-9
CDR3aa: ASSLGGSVGRETQY

j_gene: TRBJ2-7
v_gene: TRBV18
CDR3aa: ASVGTGAGYEQY

j_gene: TRBJ1-2
v_gene: TRBV11-3
CDR3aa: ATHSGKPYGYT

j_gene: TRBJ1-4
v_gene: TRBV9
CDR3aa: ASSDDRTTNEKLF

j_gene: TRBJ1-1
v_gene: TRBV19
CDR3aa: ASSTDRGRTEAF

j_gene: TRBJ2-7
v_gene: TRBV28
CDR3aa: ASSLSNRGMDEQY

j_gene: TRBJ1-5
v_gene: TRBV18
CDR3aa: ASSRVSNQPQH

j_gene: TRBJ1-2
v_gene: TRBV11-2
CDR3aa: ASSLDGNYGYT

j_gene: TRBJ1-5
v_gene: TRBV6-6
CDR3aa: ASSYSTGIGQPQH

j_gene: TRBJ1-2
v_gene: TRBV5-5
CDR3aa: ASSPYRTYGYT

j_gene: TRBJ2-5
v_gene: TRBV5-1
CDR3aa: ASSLLQPQETQY

j_gene: TRBJ2-3
v_gene: TRBV10-2
CDR3aa: ASSVRPGGTDTQY

j_gene: TRBJ2-3
v_gene: TRBV19
CDR3aa: ASSFHPTDTQY

j_gene: TRBJ2-5
v_gene: TRBV5-1
CDR3aa: ASSLASAGNSQETQY

j_gene: TRBJ1-2
v_gene: TRBV6-6
CDR3aa: ASSQWTGAYT

j_gene: TRBJ2-1
v_gene: TRBV6-1
CDR3aa: ASSNSNEQF

j_gene: TRBJ2-2
v_gene: TRBV30
CDR3aa: AWNRQGNTGELF

j_gene: TRBJ2-7
v_gene: TRBV28
CDR3aa: ASSPWTGTYEQY

j_gene: TRBJ2-5
v_gene: TRBV6-1
CDR3aa: ASSGYRGYQETQY

j_gene: TRBJ2-7
v_gene: TRBV19
CDR3aa: ASSIAWTSYEQY

j_gene: TRBJ2-1
v_gene: TRBV6-1
CDR3aa: ASKIDPPTNEQF

j_gene: TRBJ1-1
v_gene: TRBV5-4
CDR3aa: ASSPYRGQNTEAF

j_gene: TRBJ2-5
v_gene: TRBV5-1
CDR3aa: ASSLLGGSITPQETQY

j_gene: TRBJ2-2
v_gene: TRBV9
CDR3aa: ASSVGITSGRAWNTGELF

j_gene: TRBJ2-2
v_gene: TRBV30
CDR3aa: AWVRQGNTGELF

j_gene: TRBJ1-1
v_gene: TRBV5-1
CDR3aa: ASSPSWTANTEAF

j_gene: TRBJ2-6
v_gene: TRBV9
CDR3aa: ASSVVGDGANVLT

j_gene: TRBJ2-7
v_gene: TRBV28
CDR3aa: ASRPGQGYEQY